Each of the 5 T cell receptor beta chains below was sequenced from the same sample in a study of T-cell memory formation after mild COVID-19. TCRdb passed the 5' RACE reads through MiXCR, listing each CDR3 protein once. The sample holds just over 200,000 distinct CDR3 sequences; over 9.5% are singletons and the top ten take 3.5%. What was sequenced was PBMCs or a T cell subset sorted from them (not recorded which). The receptors were gathered from a man aged 18-30 years who had mild COVID-19 (a few samples of this study predate the infection). Cell type and time point are not known.

This clonotype was observed many times. The V call is TRBV4-1, the J call TRBJ2-2; D unclear. CDR3 length: 18 residues. CDR1 and CDR2 from the germline V gene are MGHRA and YSYEKL. Trimming shortened V by 0 bases and J by 3 bases, and 17 bases separated the two germline ends. The CDR3 reads CASSQDTPWGGDTGELFF. CDR3 DNA: TGCGCCAGCAGCCAAGATACCCCATGGGGTGGGGACACCGGGGAGCTGTTTTTT.

In this sample, this clonotype turned up many times. This rearrangement joins TRBV7-9 to TRBJ2-1; 9 nucleotides align to TRBD2. CDR3 length equals 18 residues. Losses at the gene ends were 3 bases for V and 0 bases for J; bases not matched to a gene: 9. Germline loops: CDR1 SEHNR, CDR2 FQNEAQ (reference sequence). CDR3 sequence: CASSLGLAGNPSYNEQFF. The DNA for the CDR3 is TGTGCCAGCAGCTTGGGGCTAGCGGGGAATCCCTCCTACAATGAGCAGTTCTTC. Full variable domain (rest looked up from reference TRBV7-9 and TRBJ2-1): DTGVSQNPRHKITKRGQNVTFRCDPISEHNRLYWYRQTLGQGPEFLTYFQNEAQLEKSRLLSDRFSAERPKGSFSTLEIQRTEQGDSAMYLCASSLGLAGNPSYNEQFFGPGTRLTVL.

This chain joins TRBV5-6 and TRBJ1-5, with D unresolved. Trimming took off 1 base at V and 6 bases at J, with 11 bases between the two ends. Germline V gene lookup returns CDR1 SGHDT and CDR2 YYEEEE. The CDR3 has 14 amino acids. Written as DNA, the CDR3 is TGTGCCAGCAGCTTGTTTAGTTCGGGTCAGCCCCAGCATTTT. Amino acids: CASSLFSSGQPQHF.

This clonotype was detected many times. The chain links TRBV5-6 to TRBJ2-5; D unresolved. Germline V gene lookup returns CDR1 SGHDT and CDR2 YYEEEE. Trimming stripped 7 bases from V and 0 bases from J, with 16 bases between. This CDR3 has 15 residues. This CDR3 reads CASGVVTLYQETQYF. The DNA of the CDR3 is TGTGCCAGCGGGGTGGTAACGCTGTACCAAGAGACCCAGTACTTC.

The chain recombines TRBV6-1 with TRBJ2-1; the D gene is possibly TRBD1 (6 bases). CDR3 length: 13 amino acids. CDR1 and CDR2 (germline): MNHNS, SASEGT. Between the trimmed V and J ends, which lost 8 bases and 7 bases, there was a span of 15 bases. CDR3 in amino acids: CASGTPRVNEQFF. The CDR3 nucleotides read TGTGCCAGCGGGACACCCAGGGTAAATGAGCAGTTCTTC.